This record concerns one T cell receptor beta chain sequence. Its target is not known. From the 5' RACE reads, TCRdb called clonotypes with MiXCR, one entry per CDR3 protein. Among about 200,000 distinct CDR3 sequences listed, 9% to 10% were seen once. This sample stems from a study of T-cell memory formation after mild COVID-19. Findings of the study overall: Contracting clones localized mainly to CM and EM when CD4+ and mainly to EMRA when CD8+. The authors left the SARS-CoV-2 specificity of second-wave clones peaking on day 37 unconfirmed.

The germline V and J ends were trimmed by 1 base and 4 bases, with 13 bases remaining between them. The CDR3 runs to 15 residues. CDR1 is SGHTA, CDR2 FQGNSA, per germline. V gene TRBV7-2 combines with J gene TRBJ2-5; D ambiguous. The receptor was isolated from a man younger than 35 who had mild COVID-19 (a few samples of this study predate the infection). Cell type and time point are not known. Sequences were obtained from PBMCs or a T cell subset sorted from them (not recorded which). CDR3 sequence reads: CASSLGLASGETQYF. The CDR3 nucleotides are TGTGCCAGCAGCTTAGGATTGGCTAGTGGAGAGACCCAGTACTTC.